This T cell receptor (beta chain) was obtained from a study of cytomegalovirus exposure and HLA in healthy donors. Study overall: A prior analysis found 117 million unique TCR beta sequences from around 180 million T cells.

Worth noting for this clone: One junction end disagrees with the germline gene, perhaps due to a read error.

60 Vbeta and 13 Jbeta primers were used in PCR. Data came from immunoSEQ multiplex PCR; TCRdb stores just in-frame clones and leaves some out. This table holds 98,000 or so clones, about 80% found once. The germline gives CDR1 SEHNR, CDR2 FQNEAQ (reference sequence). The CDR3 is 12 residues long. Sequencing was done on a sample of PBMCs. The chain combines TRBV7-9 with TRBJ1-4; D ambiguous. The TCR originated in a man aged 60 to 75 in good health and CMV-seropositive. The CDR3 protein is CSSSSLDEKLFF. In nucleotides, the CDR3 is TGTTCCAGCAGCTCGCTAGATGAAAAACTGTTTTTT.